This T cell receptor beta chain was recorded in a study of naive and memory T cell subsets. Findings and caveats of the study: Possibly reflecting memory cells re-expressing CD45RA, a few larger clonotypes occurred in naive repertoires, especially CD8.

Both TRBC1 and TRBC2 were covered by a beta constant-region primer of two equimolar oligonucleotides. Ligated cDNA was amplified by four rounds of PCR with nested alpha and beta constant-region primers and SP2. TCRdb re-derived calls from the UMI-ligation and nested PCR reads in MiXCR, one entry per CDR3 protein. This table has about 150,000 distinct CDR3 sequences, approximately 22% appearing once. This CDR3 region has 17 residues. Looked up from germline, CDR1 is MNHEY and CDR2 is SVGAGI. The V and J ends lost 0 bases and 6 bases, in that order; junction bases with no gene match: 8. In the case of this clonotype: What it binds is unknown.

V and J are TRBV6-5 and TRBJ1-6; TRBD1 aligns across 7 bases. The source material was naive CD4+ T cells from blood. The TCR was taken from a human donor in good health. Here the CDR3 reads CASSYSTGQASNSPLHF. Written as DNA, the CDR3 is TGTGCCAGCAGTTACTCCACCGGACAGGCGTCTAATTCACCCCTCCACTTT.